The rows below give T cell receptor beta chains drawn from one sample of a study of beta chain features in type 1 diabetes. TCRdb's table, derived via immunoSEQ multiplex PCR, lists solely in-frame clones and lacks some. This sample carries 150,000 or so clones, 7% to 10% of them seen once, and the ten largest clones take over 2%. The source material was central memory CD4+ T cells from blood. These TCRs come from a woman under 30 in good health. Each CDR3 is given with its conserved first and last residue. Part of the rows lack a size; the others show once, few, many or a class for expanded clones.

v_call: TRBV25-1; clone_size: few; cdr3_length: 15; cdr3_aa: CASSSSGRAPETQYF
v_call: TRBV5-1; clone_size: .; cdr3_length: 14; cdr3_aa: CASSPVGPQETQYF
v_call: TRBV7-2; clone_size: few; cdr3_length: 15; cdr3_aa: CASSLEGAGNQPQHF
v_call: TRBV4-1; clone_size: .; cdr3_length: 16; cdr3_aa: CASSRVAGSSSYEQYF
v_call: TRBV7-2; clone_size: .; cdr3_length: 14; cdr3_aa: CASSRIQGFYGYTF
v_call: TRBV13; clone_size: .; cdr3_length: 14; cdr3_aa: CASSQWTGPTEAFF
v_call: TRBV19; clone_size: few; cdr3_length: 11; cdr3_aa: CATQGYTEAFF
v_call: TRBV7-9; clone_size: few; cdr3_length: 14; cdr3_aa: CASSLARTAYGYTF
v_call: TRBV4-3; clone_size: .; cdr3_length: 14; cdr3_aa: CASRGALRGTEAFF
v_call: TRBV5-4; clone_size: few; cdr3_length: 14; cdr3_aa: CASSLDLTLYEQYF
v_call: TRBV15; clone_size: .; cdr3_length: 15; cdr3_aa: CATSRDPTGGEKLFF
v_call: TRBV4-1; clone_size: .; cdr3_length: 15; cdr3_aa: CASSAGTGGPDTQYF
v_call: TRBV10-3; clone_size: .; cdr3_length: 15; cdr3_aa: CAIRHGIRDNTEAFF
v_call: TRBV7-9; clone_size: few; cdr3_length: 14; cdr3_aa: CASSLGTGSYEQYF
v_call: TRBV5-4; clone_size: .; cdr3_length: 16; cdr3_aa: CASSLARVGTTGTQYF
v_call: TRBV2; clone_size: few; cdr3_length: 13; cdr3_aa: CASSGQANEKLFF
v_call: TRBV5-6; clone_size: .; cdr3_length: 15; cdr3_aa: CASSLTSDYKETQYF
v_call: TRBV7-2; clone_size: .; cdr3_length: 17; cdr3_aa: CASSRQQGYTYNSPLHF
v_call: TRBV30; clone_size: few; cdr3_length: 14; cdr3_aa: CAWSVTSGLDTQYF
v_call: TRBV20-1; clone_size: few; cdr3_length: 11; cdr3_aa: CSARGLGGGHF
v_call: TRBV7-9; clone_size: many; cdr3_length: 15; cdr3_aa: CASRRGNNPDTEAFF
v_call: TRBV30; clone_size: many; cdr3_length: 13; cdr3_aa: CAWSVTDNQPQHF
v_call: TRBV28; clone_size: .; cdr3_length: 14; cdr3_aa: CASSLGLGQHGYTF
v_call: TRBV30; clone_size: few; cdr3_length: 15; cdr3_aa: CAWSVKGQGADTQYF
v_call: TRBV5-1; clone_size: few; cdr3_length: 16; cdr3_aa: CASSLLGTSGYNEQFF
v_call: TRBV28; clone_size: once; cdr3_length: 13; cdr3_aa: CASSSPRGDTQYF
v_call: TRBV10-3; clone_size: .; cdr3_length: 16; cdr3_aa: CASHPGQGDSNQPQHF
v_call: TRBV4-1; clone_size: .; cdr3_length: 15; cdr3_aa: CASSQQTGYGNIQYF